Listed below are T cell receptor beta chains from one sample, sequenced in a study of shared clonotypes between healthy human individuals. Libraries were prepared by immunoSEQ multiplex PCR; TCRdb keeps only in-frame clonotypes and omits some of them. This repertoire shows 110,000 or so clones, around two thirds found once; its top ten account for around 23%. Sequenced sample: memory CD8+ T cells sorted from blood. The receptors stem from a young woman in good health. Each CDR3 is given with its conserved first and last residue. The D gene is left open where the match is weak. For some rows the clone size is stated as once, few or many, or as a class when expanded; others skip it.

NA	once	TRBJ1-5	TRBV10-2	CASSETTQLQPQHF	TGCGCCAGCAGTGAGACCACCCAGCTTCAGCCCCAGCATTTT
NA	NA	TRBJ1-2	TRBV7-2	CASSSGPWGGHGYTF	TGTGCCAGCAGCTCGGGACCTTGGGGGGGCCATGGCTACACCTTC
TRBD1	NA	TRBJ2-1	TRBV7-8	CASSLAGTGPFGEQFF	TGTGCCAGCAGCCTTGCCGGGACAGGGCCTTTCGGTGAGCAGTTCTTC
TRBD2	many	TRBJ2-2	TRBV4-2	CASSQTLAGEGSTGELFF	TGTGCCAGCAGCCAGACCTTAGCGGGAGAGGGTTCCACCGGGGAGCTGTTTTTT
TRBD1	NA	TRBJ1-1	TRBV5-4	CASSTIDRGRLNTEAFF	TGTGCCAGCAGCACGATCGACAGGGGGCGGCTGAACACTGAAGCTTTCTTT
TRBD2	NA	TRBJ2-5	TRBV2	CASSGTSGKETQYF	TGTGCCAGCAGTGGGACTAGCGGGAAGGAGACCCAGTACTTC
TRBD1	NA	TRBJ2-5	TRBV4-1	CASSQERAQGEETQYF	TGCGCCAGCAGCCAAGAACGGGCCCAGGGGGAAGAGACCCAGTACTTC
TRBD1	NA	TRBJ1-1	TRBV10-2	CASREQGVEAFF	TGCGCCAGCAGAGAACAGGGGGTCGAAGCTTTCTTT
NA	NA	TRBJ1-1	TRBV5-6	CASNYDMSGLNTEAFF	TGTGCCAGCAACTATGACATGTCTGGCCTGAACACTGAAGCTTTCTTT
TRBD2	NA	TRBJ2-7	TRBV6-1	CASREPLLAGDSYEQYF	TGTGCCAGCAGGGAACCTTTACTAGCGGGAGACTCCTACGAGCAGTACTTC
TRBD1	NA	TRBJ2-2	TRBV5-5	CASSLSHSGTGNTGELFF	TGTGCCAGCAGCTTGTCACATTCGGGGACAGGGAACACCGGGGAGCTGTTTTTT
NA	once	TRBJ2-1	TRBV29-1	CSVGASPEGGNEQFF	TGCAGCGTTGGGGCTAGTCCTGAAGGTGGGAATGAGCAGTTCTTC
NA	NA	TRBJ2-7	TRBV5-1	CASSTGASYEQYF	TGCGCCAGCAGTACTGGGGCCTCCTACGAGCAGTACTTC
TRBD1	NA	TRBJ2-7	TRBV6-5	CASSYKGASYEQYF	TGTGCCAGCAGTTACAAGGGGGCATCCTACGAGCAGTACTTC
NA	NA	TRBJ2-2	TRBV19	CASSIYEPTGELFF	TGTGCCAGTAGTATCTACGAACCGACCGGGGAGCTGTTTTTT
NA	NA	TRBJ2-2	TRBV6-1	CASSEDDGSTGELFF	TGTGCCAGCAGTGAAGATGATGGTAGCACCGGGGAGCTGTTTTTT
TRBD2	few	TRBJ2-7	TRBV7-9	CASSFTPGLAGDEQYF	TGTGCCAGCAGTTTCACGCCGGGACTAGCGGGAGACGAGCAGTACTTC
TRBD2	NA	TRBJ2-5	TRBV15	CATSWTSGAEWETQYF	TGTGCCACCAGCTGGACTAGCGGGGCGGAGTGGGAGACCCAGTACTTC
NA	NA	TRBJ2-7	TRBV25-1	CASSPRDDLSYEQYF	TGTGCCAGCAGTCCCAGGGACGACCTCTCCTACGAGCAGTACTTC
NA	NA	TRBJ2-7	TRBV2	CASSEGFSHEQYF	TGTGCCAGCAGTGAAGGGTTTAGCCACGAGCAGTACTTC
TRBD1	NA	TRBJ2-7	TRBV2	CASSAKTGEAYEQYF	TGTGCCAGCAGTGCAAAGACAGGGGAAGCCTACGAGCAGTACTTC
TRBD1	NA	TRBJ1-2	TRBV6-6	CASSPDRGGYGYTF	TGTGCCAGCAGTCCAGACAGGGGGGGATATGGCTACACCTTC
NA	NA	TRBJ1-4	TRBV7-9	CASSLMPDEKLFF	TGTGCCAGCAGCTTAATGCCCGACGAAAAACTGTTTTTT
TRBD1	NA	TRBJ2-7	TRBV7-8	CASRTTGTGSYEQYF	TGTGCCAGCAGAACCACCGGGACAGGGTCCTACGAGCAGTACTTC
NA	NA	TRBJ1-1	TRBV18	CASSPIRDNTKEAFF	TGTGCCAGCTCACCAATCCGGGACAATACGAAAGAAGCTTTCTTT
NA	NA	TRBJ1-5	TRBV28	CASSPIRDGNQPQHF	TGTGCCAGCAGTCCGATCCGGGACGGCAATCAGCCCCAGCATTTT
TRBD2	many	TRBJ2-7	TRBV30	CAWERDHYEQYF	TGTGCCTGGGAGCGGGACCACTACGAGCAGTACTTC
NA	NA	TRBJ2-7	TRBV27	CASSFARGQVGEQYF	TGTGCCAGCAGTTTTGCCCGCGGGCAGGTCGGCGAGCAGTACTTC